The rows below give T cell receptor beta chains drawn from one sample of a study of OX40 agonist ivuxolimab in advanced cancers. Sequencing was performed with immunoSEQ multiplex PCR; in TCRdb, only in-frame clones are kept and a portion is missing. The data show 49,000 or so clones, 70% to 90% seen once. This material consisted of CD4+ or CD8+ T cells sorted from blood, taken in a trial of the OX40 agonist ivuxolimab. These receptors were taken from an adult with an advanced solid tumor such as melanoma, head and neck, liver or kidney cancer. CDR3s include the opening cysteine and the closing phenylalanine or tryptophan. The D gene is left open where the match is weak. Size is stated for part of the rows, as once, few or many counts, or as a class when the clone is expanded.

TRBJ2-7	NA	TRBV6-5	TRBD1	14	TGTGCCAGCAGCGTTAACAGGGGAACTGGCGAGCAGTACTTC	CASSVNRGTGEQYF
TRBJ1-2	NA	TRBV6-5	TRBD1	12	TGTGCCAGCAGATTCAGGACAGGCGGCTACACCTTC	CASRFRTGGYTF
TRBJ2-5	NA	TRBV6-5	TRBD1	16	TGTGCCAGCAGTTACTCGACAGGGGTGCCGCAAGAGACCCAGTACTTC	CASSYSTGVPQETQYF
TRBJ2-7	NA	TRBV6-1	NA	15	TGTGCCAGCAGTGTCGCCGGGACTCCGACGTACGAGCAGTACTTC	CASSVAGTPTYEQYF
TRBJ2-3	NA	TRBV11-2	NA	15	TGTGCCAGCAGCTTCAGGGGACGGAGCACAGATACGCAGTATTTT	CASSFRGRSTDTQYF
TRBJ2-3	NA	TRBV7-9	NA	11	TGTGCCAGCAGCGGAGCAGATACGCAGTATTTT	CASSGADTQYF
TRBJ1-4	NA	TRBV7-9	TRBD1	17	TGTGCCAGCAGCTCTCAACGACAGGGTCCGACTAATGAAAAACTGTTTTTT	CASSSQRQGPTNEKLFF
TRBJ1-3	once	TRBV30	NA	14	TGTGCCTGGAGTGAGGGCAACTCTGGAAACACCATATATTTT	CAWSEGNSGNTIYF
TRBJ1-2	NA	TRBV5-5	NA	14	TGTGCCAGCAGCTTGGAGTTGGGGCCTGAAGGCTACACCTTC	CASSLELGPEGYTF
TRBJ1-2	NA	TRBV2	TRBD1	16	TGTGCCAGCAGTGAAGCAAAGACAGGGGACCTCTATGGCTACACCTTC	CASSEAKTGDLYGYTF
TRBJ1-1	NA	TRBV29-1	NA	12	TGCAGCGGCCAGGCCCGAGGCACTGAAGCTTTCTTT	CSGQARGTEAFF
TRBJ2-5	NA	TRBV6-5	NA	13	TGTGCCAGCAGCCCTGGCCTGGGGGAGACCCAGTACTTC	CASSPGLGETQYF
TRBJ2-7	NA	TRBV29-1	NA	11	TGCAGCGTTGAACGCGGCTACGAGCAGTACTTC	CSVERGYEQYF
TRBJ2-1	NA	TRBV27	NA	15	TGTGCCAGCACCCGGACTCACCTTATTTACAATGAGCAGTTCTTC	CASTRTHLIYNEQFF
TRBJ1-2	NA	TRBV14	NA	14	TGTGCCAGCAGCCAAGATGGCCTAGGATTTGGCTACACCTTC	CASSQDGLGFGYTF
TRBJ1-4	NA	TRBV9	TRBD1	17	TGTGCCAGCAGCGTAGGGGGAGGGGGCGTGACTAATGAAAAACTGTTTTTT	CASSVGGGGVTNEKLFF
TRBJ1-1	NA	TRBV6-6	NA	15	TGTGCCAGCAGTTACTGGCCGGGGCTGAACACTGAAGCTTTCTTT	CASSYWPGLNTEAFF
TRBJ2-3	NA	TRBV18	NA	16	TGTGCCAGCTCACCCACAGGACGGACTAGCACAGATACGCAGTATTTT	CASSPTGRTSTDTQYF
TRBJ2-7	NA	TRBV19	TRBD1	12	TGTGCCAGTGCCGGGACAGGGTACGAGCAGTACTTC	CASAGTGYEQYF
TRBJ2-7	once	TRBV7-9	NA	12	TGTGCCAGCAGCCGACTCATCTACGAGCAGTACTTC	CASSRLIYEQYF
TRBJ2-5	once	TRBV5-6	TRBD1	17	TGTGCCAGCAGCCTGGGTCCGACAGGGGACCCCAGGGAGACCCAGTACTTC	CASSLGPTGDPRETQYF
TRBJ2-5	NA	TRBV27	NA	14	TGTGCCAGCAGTCCGCAGGAGCCGCAAGAGACCCAGTACTTC	CASSPQEPQETQYF
TRBJ1-2	NA	TRBV6-5	NA	16	TGTGCCAGCAGTTACTCCCTTTCGCCACGGGCGTATGGCTACACCTTC	CASSYSLSPRAYGYTF
TRBJ2-5	NA	TRBV4-3	NA	13	TGCGCCAGCAGCCAAGATGGGGACGGGGAGCAGTACTTC	CASSQDGDGEQYF
TRBJ2-2	large	TRBV25-1	TRBD1	18	TGTGCCAGCAGTGACCACCAAATTCGACAGGGGTACACCGGGGAGCTGTTTTTT	CASSDHQIRQGYTGELFF
TRBJ1-1	few	TRBV19	NA	16	TGTGCCAGTAGTATCGGAGGGACCCGAATGAACACTGAAGCTTTCTTT	CASSIGGTRMNTEAFF